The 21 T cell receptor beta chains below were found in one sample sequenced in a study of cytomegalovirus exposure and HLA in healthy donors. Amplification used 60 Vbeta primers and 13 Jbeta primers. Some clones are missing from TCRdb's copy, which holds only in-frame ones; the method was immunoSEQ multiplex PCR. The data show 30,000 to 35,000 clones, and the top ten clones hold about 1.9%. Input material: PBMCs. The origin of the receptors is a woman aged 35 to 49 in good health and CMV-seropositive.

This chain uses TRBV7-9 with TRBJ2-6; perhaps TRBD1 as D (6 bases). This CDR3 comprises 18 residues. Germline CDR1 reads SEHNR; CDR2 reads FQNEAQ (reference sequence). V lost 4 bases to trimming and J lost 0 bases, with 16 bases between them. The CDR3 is CASSSLGTGTSGANVLTF. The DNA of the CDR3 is TGTGCCAGCAGCTCTTTAGGTACAGGGACCTCTGGGGCCAACGTCCTGACTTTC.

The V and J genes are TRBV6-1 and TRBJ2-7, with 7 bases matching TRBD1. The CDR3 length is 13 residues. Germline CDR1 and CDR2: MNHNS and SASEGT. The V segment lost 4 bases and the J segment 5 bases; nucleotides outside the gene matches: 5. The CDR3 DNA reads TGTGCCAGCAGTGGACAGGGATGGGACGAGCAGTACTTC. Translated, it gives CASSGQGWDEQYF.

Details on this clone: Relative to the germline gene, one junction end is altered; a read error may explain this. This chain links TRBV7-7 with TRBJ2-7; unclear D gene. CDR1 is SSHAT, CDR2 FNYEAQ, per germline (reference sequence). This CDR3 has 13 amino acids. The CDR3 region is CASSLNLEYEQYF. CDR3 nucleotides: TGTGCTAGCAGCTTAAACCTAGAGTACGAGCAGTACTTC. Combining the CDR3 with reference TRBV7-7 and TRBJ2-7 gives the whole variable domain GAGVSQSPRYKVTKRGQDVTLRCDPISSHATLYWYQQALGQGPEFLTYFNYEAQPDKSGLPSDRFSAERPEGSISTLTIQRTEQRDSAMYRCASSLNLEYEQYFGPGTRLTVT.

CDR3 loop: CASSLVGQASNYGYTF. DNA for the CDR3: TGTGCCAGCAGCTTAGTTGGACAGGCATCTAACTATGGCTACACCTTC. The gene calls are TRBV7-8 and TRBJ1-2; TRBD1 matches at 7 bases. The CDR3 spans 16 residues. CDR1 and CDR2 (germline): SGHVS, FQNEAQ. J lost 0 bases, V lost 1 base, and 5 bases had no gene match.

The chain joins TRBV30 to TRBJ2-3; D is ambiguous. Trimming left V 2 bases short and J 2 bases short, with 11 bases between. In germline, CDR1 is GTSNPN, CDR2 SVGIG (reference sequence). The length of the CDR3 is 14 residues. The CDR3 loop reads CAWSLLQNTDTQYF. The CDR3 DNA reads TGTGCCTGGAGTCTCCTACAGAACACAGATACGCAGTATTTT.

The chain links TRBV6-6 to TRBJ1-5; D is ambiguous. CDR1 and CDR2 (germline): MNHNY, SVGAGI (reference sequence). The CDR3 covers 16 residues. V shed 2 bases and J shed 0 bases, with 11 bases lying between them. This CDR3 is CASSYRGTDSNQPQHF. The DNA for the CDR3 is TGTGCCAGCAGTTACCGGGGAACCGATAGCAATCAGCCCCAGCATTTT.

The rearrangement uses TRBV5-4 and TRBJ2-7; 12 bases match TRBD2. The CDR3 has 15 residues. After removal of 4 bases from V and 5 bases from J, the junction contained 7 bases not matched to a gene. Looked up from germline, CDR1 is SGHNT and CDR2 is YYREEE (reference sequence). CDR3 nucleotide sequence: TGTGCCAGCAGCGCAGGACTAGCGGGAATCGACGAGCAGTACTTC. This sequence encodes CASSAGLAGIDEQYF.

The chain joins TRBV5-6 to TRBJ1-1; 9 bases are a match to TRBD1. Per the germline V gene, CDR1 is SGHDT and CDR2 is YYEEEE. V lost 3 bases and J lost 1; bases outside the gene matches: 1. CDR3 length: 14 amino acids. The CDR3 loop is CASSWGQGNTEAFF. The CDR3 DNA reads TGTGCCAGCAGCTGGGGACAGGGGAACACTGAAGCTTTCTTT.

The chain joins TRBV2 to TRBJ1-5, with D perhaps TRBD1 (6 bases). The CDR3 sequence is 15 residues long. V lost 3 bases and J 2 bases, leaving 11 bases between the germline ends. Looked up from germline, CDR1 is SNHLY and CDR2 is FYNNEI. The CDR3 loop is CASSDQGGGNQPQHF. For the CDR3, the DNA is TGTGCCAGCAGTGATCAAGGGGGTGGCAATCAGCCCCAGCATTTT.

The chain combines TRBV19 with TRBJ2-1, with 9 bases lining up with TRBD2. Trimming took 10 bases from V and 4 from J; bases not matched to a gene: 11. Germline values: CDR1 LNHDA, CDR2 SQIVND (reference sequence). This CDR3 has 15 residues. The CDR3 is CATSRFSGGYNEQFF. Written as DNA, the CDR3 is TGTGCCACGAGCCGATTTAGCGGGGGTTACAATGAGCAGTTCTTC.

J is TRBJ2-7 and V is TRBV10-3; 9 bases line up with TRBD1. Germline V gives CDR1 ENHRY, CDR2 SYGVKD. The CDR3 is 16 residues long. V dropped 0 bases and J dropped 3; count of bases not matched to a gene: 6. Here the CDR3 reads CAISESPGTGRYEQYF. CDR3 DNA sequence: TGTGCCATCAGTGAGTCGCCGGGGACAGGGCGCTACGAGCAGTACTTC.

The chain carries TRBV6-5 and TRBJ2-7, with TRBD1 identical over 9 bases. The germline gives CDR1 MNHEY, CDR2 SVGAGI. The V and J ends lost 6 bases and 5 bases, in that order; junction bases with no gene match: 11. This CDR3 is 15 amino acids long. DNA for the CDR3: TGTGCCAGCAGATATAAACAGGGGGCTGGGGACGAGCAGTACTTC. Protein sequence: CASRYKQGAGDEQYF.

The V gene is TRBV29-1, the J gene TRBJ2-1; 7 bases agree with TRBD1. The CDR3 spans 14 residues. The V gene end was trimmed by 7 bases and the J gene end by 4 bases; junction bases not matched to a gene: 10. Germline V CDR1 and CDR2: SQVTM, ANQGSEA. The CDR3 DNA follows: TGCAGCGGCCCGACAGGGAATGGGTACAATGAGCAGTTCTTC. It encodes CSGPTGNGYNEQFF.

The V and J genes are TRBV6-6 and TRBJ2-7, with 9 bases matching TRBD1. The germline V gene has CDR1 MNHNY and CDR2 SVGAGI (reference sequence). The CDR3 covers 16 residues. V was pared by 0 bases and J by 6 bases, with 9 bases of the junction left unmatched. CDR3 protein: CASSYSGWDRVTEQYF. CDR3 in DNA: TGTGCCAGCAGTTACTCCGGATGGGACAGGGTAACCGAGCAGTACTTC.

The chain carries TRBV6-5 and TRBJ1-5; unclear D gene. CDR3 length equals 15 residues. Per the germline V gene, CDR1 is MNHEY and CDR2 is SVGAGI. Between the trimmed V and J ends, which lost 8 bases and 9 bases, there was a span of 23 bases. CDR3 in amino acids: CASSGNGFNPTPQHF. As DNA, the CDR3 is TGTGCCAGCTCCGGTAACGGGTTTAATCCAACGCCCCAGCATTTT.

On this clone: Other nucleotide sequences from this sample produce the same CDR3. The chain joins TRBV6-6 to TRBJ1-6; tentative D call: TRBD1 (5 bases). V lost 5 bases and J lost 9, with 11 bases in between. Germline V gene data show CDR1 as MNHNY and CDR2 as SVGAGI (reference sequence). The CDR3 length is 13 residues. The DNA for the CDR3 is TGTGCCAGCAGTCCGGGGGGAGGTTCACCCCTCCACTTT. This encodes CASSPGGGSPLHF.

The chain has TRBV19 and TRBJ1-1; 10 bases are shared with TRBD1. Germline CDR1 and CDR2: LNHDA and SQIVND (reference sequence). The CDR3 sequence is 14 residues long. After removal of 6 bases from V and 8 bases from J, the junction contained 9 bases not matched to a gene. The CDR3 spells CASRSPGQGIEAFF. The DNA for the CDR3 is TGTGCCAGTAGATCCCCGGGACAGGGGATAGAAGCTTTCTTT.

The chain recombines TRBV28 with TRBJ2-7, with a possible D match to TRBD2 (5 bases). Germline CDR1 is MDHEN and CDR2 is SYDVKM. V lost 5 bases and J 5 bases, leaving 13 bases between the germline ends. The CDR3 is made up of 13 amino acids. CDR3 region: CASSRPAGHEQYF. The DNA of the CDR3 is TGTGCCAGCAGTCGCCCTGCGGGCCACGAGCAGTACTTC.

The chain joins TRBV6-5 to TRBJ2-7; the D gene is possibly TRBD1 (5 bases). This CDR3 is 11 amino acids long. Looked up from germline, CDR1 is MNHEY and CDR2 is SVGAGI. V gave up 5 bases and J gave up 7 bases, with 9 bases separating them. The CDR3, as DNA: TGTGCCAGCAGTCACCACAGGGAGCAGTACTTC. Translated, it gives CASSHHREQYF.

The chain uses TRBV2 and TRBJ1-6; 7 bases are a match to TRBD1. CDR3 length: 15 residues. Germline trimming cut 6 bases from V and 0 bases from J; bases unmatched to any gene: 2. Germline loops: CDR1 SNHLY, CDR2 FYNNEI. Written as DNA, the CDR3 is TGTGCCAGCAGGGGGGACAGCTCCTATAATTCACCCCTCCACTTT. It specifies CASRGDSSYNSPLHF.

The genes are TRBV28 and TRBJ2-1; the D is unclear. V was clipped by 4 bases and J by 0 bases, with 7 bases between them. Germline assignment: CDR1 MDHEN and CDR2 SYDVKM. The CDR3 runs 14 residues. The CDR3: CASSSRRSYNEQFF. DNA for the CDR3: TGTGCCAGCAGTTCCAGGCGCTCCTACAATGAGCAGTTCTTC.